This entry describes one T cell receptor (beta chain). This clonotype is medium-sized (0.01 to 0.1%) in terms of sample share. What this receptor recognizes is not known. There are no base qualities to consult, and no much larger clone falls within one base. Ends trimmed: V by 6 bases, J by 7 bases; bases unmatched to a gene: 6. Counted from cysteine to phenylalanine, this CDR3 has 13 amino acids. The read is trimmed to its CDR3 DNA, 39 bases read in frame from base 1. This sample is part of a study (dated by TCRdb to 2013 to 2016). Looking at the study overall: The study set out to test whether tumor-infiltrating Tregs in breast cancer get recruited from blood Tregs or are instead converted in situ from other CD4+ T cell subsets.

The receptor library was made with multiplex PCR. Sequenced using an Ion Torrent PGM. For the approximately 20-patient analysis, adaptor-ligated barcode primers were used to amplify TRBV12-4/TRBJ1-2 clonotypes. The Ion Personal Genome Machine system was used to sequence the TRBV12-4/TRBJ1-2 amplicons from the roughly 21-patient cohort. In the paper's pipeline: For each of nine subset-tissue groups, sequencing data from the five patients were pooled, and the groups were then compared using unsupervised clustering of TCR gene usage. The Morisita-Horn index was used to calculate repertoire similarity, with shared sequences weighted by how much each contributed to each repertoire. TCRdb reprocessed the public reads (quality trimming at Q25 with fastp, clone calling with MiXCR) and kept in-frame beta chains. When rows share a CDR3 protein, they turn into one entry using the most common DNA and genes. TCRdb, rather than the study authors, made the V and J calls. The table for this sample lists fewer than 300 distinct CDR3 sequences; under 6.5% of them were counted only once. The ten largest clones add up to less than 70% of the sample.

The memory CD4+ T cell population was isolated based on a CD4+CD45RO+CD25- phenotype. In a larger group of roughly 21 breast cancer patients, a single TRBV12-4/TRBJ1-2 rearrangement was sequenced in tumor Tregs and in blood Treg, naive and memory CD4+ cells. Mononuclear cells from lymph nodes or less than 65 ml of peripheral blood were isolated by Ficoll density gradient centrifugation. FACS confirmed that the sorted cell populations were more than 90% pure. Points the paper makes about the study in general: The TCR gene usage of tumor memory CD4+ T cells clustered together with blood and lymph node memory CD4+ cells and with lymph node naive CD4+ cells. Across the 20 to 25 patients, 10% to 15% of TRBV12-4/TRBJ1-2 sequences from tumor Tregs were shared with naive CD4+ cells, compared with under 2.3% shared with blood Tregs or memory cells. The greatest overlap of tumor-infiltrating Treg TCR alpha and beta sequences was with tumor naive CD4+ T cells, followed next by blood naive CD4+ T cells. Validation in the larger cohort was restricted to a single TCR beta V-J rearrangement rather than whole repertoires.

This TCR derives from a female donor with breast cancer. Sequences were obtained from memory CD4+ T cells sorted from blood. Taken with the paper, the label for cell subset or site translates to: memory CD4+ T cells, CD4+CD45RO+CD25-. The rearrangement combines TRBV12-3 or TRBV12-4 with TRBJ1-2; 9 nucleotides in the junction match TRBD1. The CDR3 in this case is CASRPGQGRGYTF. The DNA is as follows: TGTGCCAGCAGACCGGGACAGGGACGTGGCTACACCTTC.